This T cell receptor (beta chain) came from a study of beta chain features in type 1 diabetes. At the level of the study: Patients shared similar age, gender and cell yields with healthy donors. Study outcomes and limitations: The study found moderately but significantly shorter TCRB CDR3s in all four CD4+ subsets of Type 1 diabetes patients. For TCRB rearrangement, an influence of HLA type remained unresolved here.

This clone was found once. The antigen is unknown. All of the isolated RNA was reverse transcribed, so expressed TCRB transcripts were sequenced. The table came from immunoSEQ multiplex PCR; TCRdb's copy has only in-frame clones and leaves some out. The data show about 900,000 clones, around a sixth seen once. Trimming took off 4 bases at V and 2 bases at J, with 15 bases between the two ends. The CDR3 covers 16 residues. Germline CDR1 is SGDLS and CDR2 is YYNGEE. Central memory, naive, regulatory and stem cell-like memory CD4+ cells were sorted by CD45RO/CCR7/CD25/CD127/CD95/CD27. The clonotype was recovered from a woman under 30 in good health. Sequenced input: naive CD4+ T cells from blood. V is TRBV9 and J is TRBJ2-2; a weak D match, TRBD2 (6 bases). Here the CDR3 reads CASSTYFGTNTGELFF. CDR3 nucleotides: TGTGCCAGCAGCACCTACTTCGGGACTAACACCGGGGAGCTGTTTTTT.